These 12 T cell receptor beta chains came from one sample sequenced in a study of identifying expanded T cells in peripheral blood (dated by TCRdb to about 2019). Preparation of the library involved the immunoSEQ multiplex PCR assay. TCRdb stores this immuneACCESS table with in-frame sequences only. Part of the clones is absent; in the studies checked, under half of the shortfall reflects unresolved V genes, and no reason is known for the rest. In this sample the table shows 90,000 or so clones, 88% of which occur a single time. The top ten hold roughly 19% of the sample. Material: blood. All receptors derive from a person aged 18 to 75 in good health.

The genes are TRBV4-1 and TRBJ2-2; D remains ambiguous. V lost 4 bases and J 0 bases, leaving 3 bases between the germline ends. The CDR3 has 13 amino acids. Germline assignment: CDR1 MGHRA and CDR2 YSYEKL. CDR3 region: CASSPANTGELFF. DNA for the CDR3: TGCGCCAGCAGCCCAGCGAACACCGGGGAGCTGTTTTTT.

This chain uses TRBV11-3 with TRBJ2-1, with 10 positions matching TRBD2. J gave up 2 bases and V 5 bases, and 3 bases lay outside the gene matches. This CDR3 has 15 residues. Looked up from germline, CDR1 is SGHNT and CDR2 is YENEEA. The CDR3 loop is CASSPTSGAYNEQFF. The CDR3 nucleotides are TGTGCCAGCAGCCCCACTAGCGGGGCCTACAATGAGCAGTTCTTC.

The chain is built from TRBV5-1 and TRBJ2-3; D not certain. CDR3 length: 12 amino acids. Per the germline V gene, CDR1 is SGHRS and CDR2 is YFSETQ. Trimming shortened V by 0 bases and J by 2 bases, and 1 base separated the two germline ends. DNA of the CDR3: TGCGCCAGCAGCTTGGTCACAGATACGCAGTATTTT. Protein product: CASSLVTDTQYF.

CDR3 protein: CASGRGGGQGKETQYF. CDR3 DNA sequence: TGTGCCAGCGGAAGAGGCGGGGGACAGGGGAAAGAGACCCAGTACTTC. The chain couples TRBV7-9 to TRBJ2-5, with 10 bases aligning to TRBD1. The CDR3 loop spans 16 amino acids. Per germline, CDR1 SEHNR and CDR2 FQNEAQ (reference sequence). V dropped 8 bases and J dropped 3; count of bases not matched to a gene: 12.

This chain uses TRBV7-2 with TRBJ2-2, with D perhaps matching TRBD2 (5 bases). V was pared by 1 base and J by 6 bases, with 15 bases between. Germline assignment: CDR1 SGHTA and CDR2 FQGNSA. The CDR3 consists of 16 residues. DNA for the CDR3: TGTGCCAGCAGCTTAGGGCCCTCCCTCGGGGCCGGGGAGCTGTTTTTT. Translation gives CASSLGPSLGAGELFF.

The V call is TRBV5-1, the J call TRBJ2-3; D is uncertain. There are 12 residues in the CDR3. V was cut by 1 base and J by 2 bases, with 2 bases left in between. Germline CDR1 SGHRS, CDR2 YFSETQ. This chain's CDR3 is CASSLFTDTQYF. The CDR3 coding sequence is TGCGCCAGCAGCTTGTTCACAGATACGCAGTATTTT.

This sequence joins TRBV2 and TRBJ1-6; D is undetermined. CDR1 and CDR2 from the germline V gene are SNHLY and FYNNEI. The CDR3 runs to 14 residues. V gave up 7 bases and J gave up 0 bases, with 7 bases separating them. CDR3 loop: CASMRSSYNSPLHF. For the CDR3, the DNA is TGTGCCAGCATGAGAAGCTCCTATAATTCACCCCTCCACTTT. The whole variable domain, filled in from reference TRBV2 and TRBJ1-6, reads EPEVTQTPSHQVTQMGQEVILRCVPISNHLYFYWYRQILGQKVEFLVSFYNNEISEKSEIFDDQFSVERPDGSNFTLKIRSTKLEDSAMYFCASMRSSYNSPLHFGNGTRLTVT.

Concerning this clone itself: Other nucleotide sequences in the sample specify the same CDR3. The CDR3 DNA sequence: TGTGCCAGCAGTGTCTCCACAGATACGCAGTATTTT. It encodes CASSVSTDTQYF. The rearrangement joins TRBV2 to TRBJ2-3; D remains unclear. V gave up 4 bases and J gave up 2 bases, with 4 bases separating them. Looked up from germline, CDR1 is SNHLY and CDR2 is FYNNEI. The CDR3 has 12 residues.

This clone has just one count. The chain links TRBV6-5 to TRBJ2-7; D unclear. V lost 10 bases and J lost 2, with 0 bases in between. CDR1 is MNHEY and CDR2 is SVGAGI in the germline V gene. This CDR3 region has 8 residues. The CDR3 loop reads CATYEQYF. DNA of the CDR3: TGTGCCACCTACGAGCAGTACTTC.

The V and J genes are TRBV7-2 and TRBJ2-1; D might be TRBD1 (5 bases). Deletions cut 2 bases from V and 3 bases from J, with 14 bases between. This CDR3 has 16 amino acids. Germline loops: CDR1 SGHTA, CDR2 FQGNSA. In DNA form, the CDR3 reads TGTGCCAGCAGCTTACGCAGGGTTCAATTCTACAATGAGCAGTTCTTC. Translated: CASSLRRVQFYNEQFF.

The chain's CDR3 is CASSPIGQGYYGYTF. CDR3 DNA: TGTGCCAGTAGTCCCATCGGACAGGGCTACTATGGCTACACCTTC. The genes are TRBV19 and TRBJ1-2; 8 nucleotides match TRBD1. Per germline, CDR1 LNHDA and CDR2 SQIVND (reference sequence). V trimming: 5 bases; J trimming: 3 bases; junction bases outside the gene matches: 8. CDR3 size: 15 residues.

CDR3 DNA sequence: TGTGCCAGCAGCTCCGCCGGGACAGGGGCCCTCTATGGCTACACCTTC. This codes for CASSSAGTGALYGYTF. The V gene is TRBV7-9, the J gene TRBJ1-2, with TRBD1 identical over 10 bases. This CDR3 has 16 amino acids. From germline, CDR1 is SEHNR and CDR2 FQNEAQ (reference sequence). J gave up 4 bases and V 4 bases, and 9 bases lay outside the gene matches.